This TCR beta chain was profiled in a study of blood T cells in healthy people across ages. Many counts were recorded for this clonotype. Combining a sample-barcoded 5' primer with a J-beta primer mix, a second PCR ran for 7 to 11 cycles. TCRdb ran MiXCR on the 5' RACE reads and lists one entry per CDR3 protein. This repertoire shows about 970,000 distinct CDR3 sequences, roughly 51% found once; its top ten account for about 20%. CDR1 and CDR2 from the germline V gene are SGHRS and YFSETQ. V was clipped by 5 bases and J by 0 bases; unmatched bases: 8. The CDR3 extends over 16 amino acids. The clonotype comes from a woman aged 55-70 years in good health. The specimen was blood. V and J are TRBV5-1 and TRBJ2-3; 8 nucleotides line up with TRBD2. The CDR3 DNA follows: TGCGCCAGCAGTATTCGGGAGGGCTCTAGCACAGATACGCAGTATTTT. It translates to CASSIREGSSTDTQYF.